This paragraph covers one T cell receptor (beta chain) sequence. It has no known antigen specificity. Per-nucleotide qualities are absent, and no much larger clonotype sits a single base away. These data belong to a study of cytomegalovirus exposure and HLA in healthy donors (dated by TCRdb to between 2016 and 2019). About the full investigation: An earlier analysis of fewer than 750 of the donors reported approximately 280 Gb of sequence data and 117 million unique TCR beta sequences obtained from about 179 million T cells. An early release covering more than 500 HLA-typed donors comprised about 300 gigabases of sequencing data and tens of millions of unique TCR sequences. Of the 300 to 400 genotyped donors, approximately 80% fell in the genetic ancestry cluster associated with self-reported Caucasian donors. The study was designed to test whether signatures of past pathogen exposure could be identified by cataloging public T cell receptors. The study profiled the T cell repertoires of 666 subjects by immunosequencing and related them to cytomegalovirus serostatus. A separate validation cohort of about 110 different subjects was used in addition to the roughly 670-subject first cohort. To predict cytomegalovirus infection status, the study combined high-throughput TCR immunosequencing, statistical association of individual TCRs with disease status, and machine learning. A later analysis re-examined previously published TCR beta repertoires from about 670 donors and added high-resolution HLA genotyping to investigate patterns of TCR occurrence. Rather than drawing on any new phenotypic data, the later analysis identified candidate immune exposures from TCR beta sequences and the way those sequences occurred across donors. An earlier analysis of some 500 of the donors applied high-throughput TCR beta sequencing to assess whether each TCR beta V gene segment acted as functional or pseudogenic. Donor age, sex, ethnicity and CMV serostatus were compiled alongside the repertoire data. A later genetic analysis took genome-wide SNP genotypes for about three fifths of the 666 donors and used that subset as a discovery cohort. All discovery cohort repertoires had been generated on a single sequencing platform. Both class I and class II loci were covered by HLA typing, at four-digit resolution. The number of donors typed differed by locus, with 629-630 for A, B, C, DRB1 and DQB1, 522 for DQA1, under 610 for DPA1, and around 450 for DPB1. Four to six DR-DQ haplotypes were handled as single units for association and clustering, since linkage in the cohort was strong. On average, roughly 240,000 unique TCR beta nucleotide sequences were sequenced per donor among some 430 genotyped donors of the cohort, with around 19% of those sequences being non-productive.

V lost 1 base and J lost 2 bases, and the count of bases not matched to a germline gene is 2. According to the germline V gene, CDR1 reads MGHRA and CDR2 reads YSYEKL. There are 15 amino acids in the CDR3, from cysteine to phenylalanine inclusive. Just CDR3 DNA is preserved here, 45 bases in frame from base 1. The cohort comprised 710 or so healthy bone marrow donors. Cohort members were all nominally healthy when sampled, although unrecorded immune exposures were likely present. The donor tested CMV seronegative and was one of the 352 seronegative cohort members. A peripheral blood sample was provided by each donor, and peripheral blood mononuclear cells were used for TCR beta sequencing. The Qiagen DNeasy Blood Extraction Kit was used to extract genomic DNA from the blood cell samples. Library preparation employed the immunoSEQ multiplex PCR assay. The multiplex PCR relied on a mix of 60 forward primers for TCR Vbeta segments and 13 reverse primers for TCR Jbeta segments. A multiplex PCR assay on genomic DNA amplified the CDR3 region of rearranged TCR beta genes. The amplified TCR beta libraries were sequenced on the Illumina HiSeq System as 87-base-pair reads. Concerning the study's data processing: In a later analysis, roughly 80 million unique TCR beta chains were counted across the 500 to 700 repertoires, and around 11 million of these chains were shared by at least two donors. A nearest-neighbor algorithm error-corrected the raw reads and collapsed the reads into unique sequences, merging closely related sequences to remove PCR and sequencing errors. CDR3 sequences were aligned to IMGT reference sequences to assign V, D and J gene segments. For a sequence to be retained, at least a six-nucleotide match to both a V gene segment and a J gene segment was required. Rearrangements were classified as productive when the CDR3 lacked stop codons and remained in frame with V and J, and all other rearrangements were classified as non-productive. Following IMGT convention, CDR3 was defined as the stretch from the second conserved V-encoded cysteine up to the conserved J-encoded phenylalanine. Sequences without an unambiguous match to a single V gene segment were excluded from the earlier analysis of about 630 of the donors. An earlier analysis of 587 of the donors classified V segments as functional when productive rearrangements were above 56.7% and as segregating when the standard deviation between donors was above 5%. A statistical classification framework was built to diagnose cytomegalovirus status from the catalog of TCR beta chain sequences. In a later analysis, TCR nucleotide sequences were compared against IMGT/GENE-DB human TR gene sequences so that V and J genes could be assigned. A later analysis assigned CDR3 sequences and most-parsimonious VDJ recombination scenarios with the TCRdist pipeline. A later analysis defined each TCR beta chain by its CDR3 amino acid sequence plus V-gene family, and excluded reads lacking a unique V-gene family. A later analysis removed over 500 highly shared, low-generation-probability nucleotide sequences to deal with suspected cross-contamination and a sequencing artifact. For each public chain, a later analysis derived a clonal expansion index from normalized ranks of inferred template counts within each repertoire. Generation probabilities in a later analysis came from a VDJ recombination model fitted to out-of-frame rearrangements, and those results were checked against IGoR. In a later analysis, TCR-TCR, TCR-HLA and TCR-CMV co-occurrence was scored with hypergeometric tests, and a repertoire-size bias correction was applied to TCR pairs. In a later analysis, false discovery rates were estimated by permuting HLA or CMV assignments 20 times. In a later analysis, co-occurring TCRs were grouped using DBSCAN, and TCRdist sequence similarity was added for clustering within HLA-allele-positive subsets. Co-occurrence clustering excluded repertoires with fewer than 30,000 or more than 120,000 public chains, plus five with anomalous nucleotide sharing. TCRdb took over this immuneACCESS table, retaining in-frame rearrangements with V and J assigned. Such tables are incomplete; in checked studies, under half of the missing clones stem from an unresolved V gene, and the remainder is unexplained. V, J and clone size reflect that table, while D and trimming were determined from the DNA. The sample data list 100,000 to 150,000 clones, and 65% to 85% of these were observed just once. Together, the top ten hold less than 2% of the sample.

On the study overall, not on this receptor specifically: Because HLA typing was missing for some donors at each locus, association tests included only the typed subset. A later analysis found that HLA-associated TCR beta chains were more clonally expanded and had lower generation probabilities than equally common non-associated chains. In a later analysis, most CMV-associated TCR beta chains were found to appear HLA-restricted, with HLA associations seemingly driven largely by CMV exposure. The only immune exposure information available for the cohort was CMV serostatus. In a later analysis, several top co-occurrence clusters were reported to appear linked to parvovirus B19, influenza, CMV and Epstein-Barr virus. Cytomegalovirus status was reported to be diagnosed by the classifier with high specificity and sensitivity in both the original and validation cohorts. In a later analysis, about 17,000 TCR beta sequences were associated with specific HLA alleles at a false discovery rate of 0.05. A cluster of highly shared sequence variants was judged likely to represent a technical artifact of the sequencing pipeline. A further reported finding was that TCR beta sequences accurately predicted the HLA-A and HLA-B alleles for most subjects in the first cohort. About 17 rarely observed V segments, including chromosome 9 orphons, were excluded from the earlier analysis of about 610 of the donors because counts were too low. According to a later analysis, TCR association rates differed among HLA loci, with DRB1 alleles showing the most associated TCRs and HLA-C alleles showing the fewest. Roughly uniform sequencing depth across donors was assumed in presence/absence analyses, although this assumption may not hold. Strong co-occurrence of HLA alleles, especially DR and DQ, made assigning TCR associations to individual alleles difficult. The 87-base-pair reads could not distinguish some IMGT-functional V segments, including TRBV6-2 and TRBV6-3, so those segments were excluded. Three of the identified cytomegalovirus-associated TCR beta chains were confirmed in vitro to be specific for cytomegalovirus antigens. An association between a missense DCLRE1C variant and V-gene and J-gene trimming of TCR beta chains was found in a later genetic analysis and replicated in an independent cohort. The authors suggested that the approach could potentially be extended to other disease states and immunological phenotypes. The cohort was sequenced for TCR beta chains only, and without alpha or paired-chain data the features that could be detected were limited. In an earlier analysis of more than 500 of the donors, most TCR beta V segments appeared in productive rearrangements about 87% or about 30% of the time, broadly matching IMGT annotations. Most TCR sequences were seen in very few donors, while some public TCRs were found in many individuals. The study listed 164 TCR beta chains as associated with cytomegalovirus. Linkage disequilibrium might explain the correlated functional status among segregating V segments, but an unknown experimental factor could not be excluded. In a later genetic analysis, fewer N-insertions in productive TCRs were reported among donors in an Asian-associated ancestry cluster than the roughly 700-donor mean.

The sample comprised PBMCs. The TCR sequence derives from a woman between 18 and 29 years old in good health and CMV-seronegative. The chain employs TRBV4-1 and TRBJ2-3; 8 bases in between match TRBD2. The nucleotides are TGCGCCAGCAGCCAAGTAGCGGGAAACACAGATACGCAGTATTTT. The translation is CASSQVAGNTDTQYF.